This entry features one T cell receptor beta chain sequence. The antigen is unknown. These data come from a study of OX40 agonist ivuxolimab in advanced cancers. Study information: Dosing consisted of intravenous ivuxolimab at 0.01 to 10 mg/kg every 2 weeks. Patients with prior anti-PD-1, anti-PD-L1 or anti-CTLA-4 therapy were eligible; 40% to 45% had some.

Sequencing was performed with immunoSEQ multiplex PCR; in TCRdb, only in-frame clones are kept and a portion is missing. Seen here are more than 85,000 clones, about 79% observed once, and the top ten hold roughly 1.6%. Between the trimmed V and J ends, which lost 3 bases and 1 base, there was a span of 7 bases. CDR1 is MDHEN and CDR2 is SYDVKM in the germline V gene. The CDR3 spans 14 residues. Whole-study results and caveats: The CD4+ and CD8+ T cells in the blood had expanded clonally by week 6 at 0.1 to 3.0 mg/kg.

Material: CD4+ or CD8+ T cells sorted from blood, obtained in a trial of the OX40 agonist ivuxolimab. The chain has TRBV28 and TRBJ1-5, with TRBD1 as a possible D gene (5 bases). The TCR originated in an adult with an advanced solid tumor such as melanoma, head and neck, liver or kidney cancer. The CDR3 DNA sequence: TGTGCCAGCAGTTTTCGACAGAGCAATCAGCCCCAGCATTTT. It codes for CASSFRQSNQPQHF.